A selection of T cell receptor beta chains follows, all from one sample in a study of blood T cells in healthy people across ages. TCRdb re-analysed the 5' RACE reads in MiXCR, keeping a single row per CDR3 protein. The repertoire holds about 940,000 distinct CDR3 sequences, with about 44% as singletons. The sample was blood. The receptors stem from a man aged 30 to 45 in good health. Each CDR3 is given with its conserved first and last residue. A D gene is named only where the DNA matches it firmly. Clone size is stated in some rows and not others, as once, few, many or a class when expanded.

j_call d_call clone_size v_call cdr3_nt cdr3_aa
TRBJ2-7 - once TRBV7-9 TGTGCCAGCAGCTTGAATTCAGGTCCGGAAAGGCAGTACTTC CASSLNSGPERQYF
TRBJ2-1 - - TRBV19 TGTGCCAGTAGTATCGGACAGAGCTCCTACAATGAGCAGTTCTTC CASSIGQSSYNEQFF
TRBJ2-7 - - TRBV28 TGTGCCAGCAGTTTAGGGCGGGGGCCGATATCCTACGAGCAGTACTTC CASSLGRGPISYEQYF
TRBJ1-2 TRBD1 many TRBV10-3 TGTGCCATCATGCTACAGGGGAATGGCTACACCTTC CAIMLQGNGYTF
TRBJ1-2 - - TRBV7-9 TGTGCCAGCAGCCAAAGCGGCTCAGGCCACTATGGCTACACCTTC CASSQSGSGHYGYTF
TRBJ2-2 TRBD2 - TRBV4-1 TGCGCCAGCAGCCATTCCCAAGCGGGGGGGGTCGGGGAGCTGCTTTTT CASSHSQAGGVGELLF
TRBJ2-1 TRBD2 few TRBV29-1 TGCAGCGTTGAGCCTAGCGGAGGCTACAATGAGCAGTTCTTC CSVEPSGGYNEQFF
TRBJ2-7 - - TRBV11-2 TGTGCCAGCAGCTTAGTTCAGGGGCTTGGGTCCGAGCAGTACTTC CASSLVQGLGSEQYF
TRBJ2-7 - - TRBV5-1 TGCGCCAGCAGCTTGACAGGGCGACAATACGAGCAGTACTTC CASSLTGRQYEQYF
TRBJ1-1 TRBD1 - TRBV6-4 TGTGCCAGCAGTGCGACAGGGACCACTGAAGCTTTCTTT CASSATGTTEAFF
TRBJ1-2 TRBD1 - TRBV3-1 TGTGCCAGCAGCCCGGTGGGACAGGGAGGGGTAGGCTACACCTTC CASSPVGQGGVGYTF
TRBJ2-1 TRBD2 - TRBV9 TGTGCCAGCAGCGGGGTAGCGGGGGCAGAGTTCTTC CASSGVAGAEFF
TRBJ1-4 TRBD1 - TRBV12-3/TRBV12-4 TGTGCCAGCAGCTTCCGGGACAGAAATGAAAAACTGTTTTTT CASSFRDRNEKLFF
TRBJ2-5 - - TRBV29-1 TGCAGCGTTCATGGACCGGAATGGTACCAAGAGACCCAGTACTTC CSVHGPEWYQETQYF
TRBJ2-4 - few TRBV28 TGTGCCAGCTTATCATCCACCCTAGCCAAAAACATTCAGTACTTC CASLSSTLAKNIQYF
TRBJ1-5 - - TRBV20-1 TGCAGTGCCGCACACGTGGGTCAGCCCCAGCATTTT CSAAHVGQPQHF
TRBJ2-1 - - TRBV6-6 TGTGCCAGCAGTTACAGGGAAGGCTACAATGAGCAGTTCTTC CASSYREGYNEQFF
TRBJ2-7 TRBD1 - TRBV20-1 TGCAGCCCTAAAGGGACAGGGCCCTACGAGCAGTACTTC CSPKGTGPYEQYF
TRBJ2-5 - - TRBV27 TGTGCCAGCAGTTTATTCGGCTCCCCAGGGGAAGAGACCCAGTACTTC CASSLFGSPGEETQYF
TRBJ1-2 - - TRBV6-1 TGTGCCAGCAGTGGGGGAAAAGACAGTAACTATGGCTACACCTTC CASSGGKDSNYGYTF
TRBJ2-7 TRBD1 - TRBV27 TGTGCCAGCAGGCTGACAGGGGAAGGCTACGAGCAGTACTTC CASRLTGEGYEQYF
TRBJ2-7 - few TRBV12-3/TRBV12-4 TGTGCCAGCAGTACGACAGAGAGCTCCTACGAGCAGTACTTC CASSTTESSYEQYF
TRBJ2-7 - few TRBV15 TGTGCCACCAGCTTAACGTCTCTGGGGGACGAGCAGTACTTC CATSLTSLGDEQYF
TRBJ2-7 - - TRBV20-1 TGCAGTGCCCCGGACGGGGGAAGTGGTCCCTACGAGCAGTACTTC CSAPDGGSGPYEQYF
TRBJ2-7 - many TRBV3-1 TGTGCCAGCAGCCAAGGACAACCCTACGAGCAGTACTTC CASSQGQPYEQYF
TRBJ2-7 TRBD1 few TRBV29-1 TGCAGCGCGGGGACAGGGGGACTCTACGAGCAGTACTTC CSAGTGGLYEQYF
TRBJ2-3 TRBD2 few TRBV10-3 TGTGCCATCAGTGGGCTAAGCGGGGGGGCCGCAGATACGCAGTATTTT CAISGLSGGAADTQYF
TRBJ2-5 TRBD1 - TRBV11-2 TGTGCCAGCAGCTTAGCTCTCGGACAGGGGCAGGGGGAGACCCAGTACTTC CASSLALGQGQGETQYF
TRBJ1-1 TRBD1 - TRBV10-2 TGCGCCAGCAGTGTATACAGGGTGGACAGGGACACTGAAGCTTTCTTT CASSVYRVDRDTEAFF
TRBJ1-1 - - TRBV7-9 TGTGCCAGCAGCTTAGATAACGCGGGGTTCGGAGCTTTCTTT CASSLDNAGFGAFF
TRBJ2-7 - once TRBV12-3/TRBV12-4 TGTGCCAGCAGTCTCAGGACAGTAAACGACGAGCAGTACTTC CASSLRTVNDEQYF
TRBJ2-1 - few TRBV11-2 TGTGCCAGCAGCTTAGTAAGGGCAGGGCGTTCCCATGAGCAGTTCTTC CASSLVRAGRSHEQFF
TRBJ1-1 - - TRBV3-1 TGTGCCAGCATAGGGGCCTCCACTGAAGCTTTCTTT CASIGASTEAFF
TRBJ2-7 - - TRBV4-2 TGTGCCAGCAGCCAAGAAAGGGGCCAGACGGTATACGAGCAGTACTTC CASSQERGQTVYEQYF
TRBJ2-5 TRBD2 few TRBV20-1 TGCAGTGCTAGAATTCTAGCGGGGGCCCTTCAAGAGACCCAGTACTTC CSARILAGALQETQYF
TRBJ2-5 - - TRBV7-8 TGTGCCAGCAGCTTAGCCCGACCGGAGACCCAGTACTTC CASSLARPETQYF
TRBJ2-7 TRBD2 - TRBV12-3/TRBV12-4 TGTGCCAGCAGTTTATCGCGGGGGGGCTCTCTTGGAGAGCAGTACTTC CASSLSRGGSLGEQYF
TRBJ2-3 - once TRBV12-3/TRBV12-4 TGTGCCAGCAGTTTAAGCCGCGGGCCACCAGAGGATACGCAGTATTTT CASSLSRGPPEDTQYF
TRBJ2-3 TRBD2 - TRBV12-3/TRBV12-4 TGTGCCAGCACCGGACTAGCGGGGGGGACTAGCACAGATACGCAGTATTTT CASTGLAGGTSTDTQYF
TRBJ2-7 TRBD2 - TRBV7-2 TGTGCCAGCAGCTTAAAGTCGGGGGCGGGGGGCTCCTACGAGCAGTACTTC CASSLKSGAGGSYEQYF
TRBJ1-5 - - TRBV5-1 TGCGCCAGCAGCTTGGATGTGGGCGCGGTGCCCCAGCATTTT CASSLDVGAVPQHF
TRBJ2-5 TRBD1 - TRBV7-2 TGTGCTGTTTCTGGGGGACAGGGAGAGACTCAGTACTTC CAVSGGQGETQYF
TRBJ2-4 - - TRBV3-1 TGTGCCAGCAGCCAGTCACATTTGGCCAAAAACATTCAGTACTTC CASSQSHLAKNIQYF
TRBJ2-2 - - TRBV29-1 TGCAGCGTTGAAACCAGATCGATGAACACCGGGGAGCTGTTTTTT CSVETRSMNTGELFF